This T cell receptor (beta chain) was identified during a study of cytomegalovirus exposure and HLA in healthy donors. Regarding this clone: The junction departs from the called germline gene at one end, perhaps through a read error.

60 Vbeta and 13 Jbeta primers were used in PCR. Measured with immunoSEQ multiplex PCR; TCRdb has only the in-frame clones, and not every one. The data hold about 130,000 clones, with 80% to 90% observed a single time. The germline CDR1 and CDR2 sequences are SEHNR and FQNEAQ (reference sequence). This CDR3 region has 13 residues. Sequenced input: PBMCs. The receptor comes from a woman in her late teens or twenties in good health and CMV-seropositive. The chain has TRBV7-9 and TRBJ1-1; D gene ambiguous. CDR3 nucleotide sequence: TGTTCCAGCAGCTGGTTACAGAACACTGAAGCTTTCTTT. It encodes CSSSWLQNTEAFF.